This paragraph reports one T cell receptor beta chain. TEMRA cells were enriched by FACS, while CD8+ and CD4+ T cells were obtained through a negative isolation that was performed magnetically. Reverse transcription of 0.5 to 1 ug RNA was performed with random hexamers. The amplification used immunoSEQ multiplex PCR on TCR beta CDR3; it spanned 54 Vbeta and 13 Jbeta. Each CDR3 protein gets one entry after TCRdb re-called the immunoSEQ multiplex PCR reads with MiXCR. This sample has fewer than 150,000 distinct CDR3 sequences, with approximately 89% found just once. This sample was taken from a study of CD8 T cells in Susac syndrome. The CDR3 has 13 residues. The V gene end was trimmed by 6 bases and the J gene end by 1 base; junction bases not matched to a gene: 2. The germline gives CDR1 PRHDT, CDR2 FYEKMQ (reference sequence).

This clonotype was sampled from a human donor with multiple sclerosis. This chain links TRBV13 with TRBJ2-5; 7 nucleotides line up with TRBD1. The sequencing input was CD8+ T cells from PBMCs. The CDR3 loop is CASRGQSQETQYF. The CDR3 DNA reads as TGTGCCAGCAGGGGACAGTCCCAAGAGACCCAGTACTTC.